A selection of T cell receptor beta chains follows, all from one sample in a study of blood T cell repertoires in COVID-19. TCRdb keeps only in-frame clones here, not all; method: immunoSEQ multiplex PCR. The data show approximately 190,000 clones, with 75% to 90% seen just once and about 6.3% held by the top ten. The sample taken for sequencing was peripheral blood. These receptors all stem from a man aged 55 to 70 with acute or convalescent COVID-19. Both conserved end residues are part of each CDR3. A D gene is named only where the DNA matches it firmly. Rows give clone size only sometimes, using once, few, many, or a class for an expanded clone.

clone size	CDR3 length	D gene	V gene	J gene	CDR3 protein	CDR3 DNA
NA	15	TRBD1	TRBV19	TRBJ1-2	CASSIGQGGNYGYTF	TGTGCCAGTAGTATTGGACAGGGGGGCAACTATGGCTACACCTTC
NA	13	NA	TRBV19	TRBJ1-1	CASSMGPNTEAFF	TGTGCCAGTAGTATGGGGCCGAACACTGAAGCTTTCTTT
NA	16	TRBD2	TRBV5-1	TRBJ2-3	CASSLGGTSGEDTQYF	TGCGCCAGCAGCTTGGGCGGTACTAGCGGGGAGGATACGCAGTATTTT
NA	11	NA	TRBV5-6	TRBJ2-2	CASSLPGELFF	TGTGCCAGCAGCCTTCCCGGGGAGCTGTTTTTT
NA	12	NA	TRBV29-1	TRBJ2-3	CALAGQWDTQYF	TGCGCCTTGGCGGGGCAATGGGATACGCAGTATTTT
NA	14	NA	TRBV9	TRBJ1-3	CASSVEGVGNTIYF	TGTGCCAGCAGCGTAGAGGGGGTTGGAAACACCATATATTTT
few	11	NA	TRBV3-1/TRBV3-2	TRBJ1-2	CASSSLHGYTF	TGTGCCAGCAGCAGCCTTCATGGCTACACCTTC
NA	13	NA	TRBV14	TRBJ1-1	CASTVALNTEAFF	TGTGCCAGCACCGTAGCGCTGAACACTGAAGCTTTCTTT
NA	16	TRBD2	TRBV6-2/TRBV6-3	TRBJ2-7	CASSPPGASGSSEQYF	TGTGCCAGCAGTCCCCCCGGGGCTAGCGGGAGTAGCGAGCAGTACTTC
NA	16	NA	TRBV25-1	TRBJ2-3	CASSESLGTSTDTQYF	TGTGCCAGCAGTGAATCCTTGGGGACTAGCACAGATACGCAGTATTTT
NA	14	NA	TRBV5-4	TRBJ2-1	CASSQTTQPNEQFF	TGTGCCAGCAGCCAGACTACCCAGCCCAATGAGCAGTTCTTC
NA	15	NA	TRBV6-1	TRBJ2-3	CASSEAGGSTDTQYF	TGTGCCAGCAGTGAAGCGGGAGGAAGCACAGATACGCAGTATTTT
many	13	TRBD1	TRBV6-5	TRBJ1-2	CASSLLQGFGYTF	TGTGCCAGCAGTCTATTACAGGGGTTCGGCTACACCTTC
NA	12	NA	TRBV2	TRBJ2-1	CASSVAGNEQFF	TGTGCCAGCAGTGTTGCGGGCAATGAGCAGTTCTTC
NA	13	TRBD2	TRBV10-3	TRBJ2-5	CAISSGGAETQYF	TGTGCCATCTCTAGCGGGGGGGCGGAGACCCAGTACTTC
NA	17	TRBD2	TRBV19	TRBJ2-6	CASSMGGEVAGANVLTF	TGTGCCAGTAGTATGGGAGGGGAAGTGGCTGGGGCCAACGTCCTGACTTTC
once	16	TRBD2	TRBV5-1	TRBJ2-1	CASSLTGTSGSNEQFF	TGCGCCAGCAGCTTGACCGGGACTAGCGGGAGCAATGAGCAGTTCTTC
NA	16	TRBD2	TRBV4-1	TRBJ2-3	CASSQPLAGFTDTQYF	TGCGCCAGCAGCCAACCACTAGCGGGGTTCACAGATACGCAGTATTTT
NA	14	NA	TRBV15	TRBJ1-1	CATSPLQGSTEAFF	TGTGCCACCAGCCCTCTACAGGGTTCCACTGAAGCTTTCTTT
NA	13	NA	TRBV2	TRBJ1-2	CASSPDRRYGYTF	TGTGCCAGCAGTCCAGACAGGCGCTATGGCTACACCTTC
once	15	TRBD1	TRBV9	TRBJ1-3	CASSPTGAHGNTIYF	TGTGCCAGCAGCCCCACAGGGGCGCATGGAAACACCATATATTTT
NA	14	TRBD2	TRBV19	TRBJ2-5	CASSIRGGGETQYF	TGTGCCAGTAGTATACGTGGGGGGGGAGAGACCCAGTACTTC
NA	17	TRBD2	TRBV6-2/TRBV6-3	TRBJ2-3	CASSYVLAGFRTDTQYF	TGTGCCAGCAGTTACGTCCTAGCGGGGTTCCGCACAGATACGCAGTATTTT
NA	18	TRBD2	TRBV3-1/TRBV3-2	TRBJ2-7	CASSLGYPTSGASYEQYF	TGTGCCAGCAGCCTCGGATATCCGACTAGCGGGGCCTCCTACGAGCAGTACTTC
NA	14	TRBD2	TRBV2	TRBJ2-3	CANKGTSGEDPQYF	TGTGCCAACAAAGGGACTAGCGGGGAAGATCCGCAGTATTTT
NA	17	NA	TRBV4-1	TRBJ1-3	CASSQPLTTSSGNTIYF	TGCGCCAGCAGCCAGCCCCTGACAACCAGCTCTGGAAACACCATATATTTT
NA	17	NA	TRBV3-1/TRBV3-2	TRBJ1-2	CASSQEELNRVGYGYTF	TGTGCCAGCAGCCAAGAGGAGTTGAACAGGGTTGGCTATGGCTACACCTTC
once	16	TRBD1	TRBV4-2	TRBJ1-1	CASSQDLRDRGTEAFF	TGTGCCAGCAGCCAAGACCTCCGGGACAGGGGGACTGAAGCTTTCTTT
NA	18	NA	TRBV7-3	TRBJ2-2	CASSPSSRTILNTGELFF	TGTGCCAGCAGCCCTTCATCCCGGACTATCTTGAACACCGGGGAGCTGTTTTTT
NA	20	TRBD1	TRBV23-1	TRBJ2-3	CASSQLIAVRTGDNTDTQYF	TGCGCCAGCAGTCAATTAATCGCCGTACGGACAGGGGACAACACAGATACGCAGTATTTT
NA	18	TRBD2	TRBV5-6	TRBJ2-2	CASSSPSPGLAPTGELFF	TGTGCCAGCAGCTCCCCGAGTCCGGGACTAGCGCCCACCGGGGAGCTGTTTTTT
once	12	NA	TRBV7-9	TRBJ2-7	CASSLRGNEQYF	TGTGCCAGCAGCTTACGAGGGAACGAGCAGTACTTC
once	14	NA	TRBV5-1	TRBJ1-3	CASSLDGAGNTIYF	TGCGCCAGCAGCTTGGACGGGGCTGGAAACACCATATATTTT
once	18	TRBD1	TRBV2	TRBJ1-3	CASSPLLYRQGYGNTIYF	TGTGCCAGCAGTCCATTACTATATAGACAGGGATACGGAAACACCATATATTTT
few	11	TRBD1	TRBV12-3/TRBV12-4	TRBJ2-5	CASSRGQAQYF	TGTGCCAGCAGTCGGGGACAGGCCCAGTACTTC
NA	14	NA	TRBV7-2	TRBJ1-3	CASSAPGTGNTIYF	TGTGCCAGCAGCGCTCCCGGGACAGGAAACACCATATATTTT
NA	15	NA	TRBV29-1	TRBJ1-1	CSVATGSYSNTEAFF	TGCAGCGTAGCTACAGGAAGCTACTCGAACACTGAAGCTTTCTTT
NA	15	TRBD1	TRBV6-5	TRBJ1-3	CASSYGQGPGNTIYF	TGTGCCAGCAGTTACGGACAGGGGCCTGGAAACACCATATATTTT
NA	16	NA	TRBV24-1	TRBJ2-3	CATSVGGAPSTDTQYF	TGTGCCACCAGTGTGGGCGGGGCCCCGAGCACAGATACGCAGTATTTT
NA	15	NA	TRBV4-1	TRBJ1-1	CASSQDQSPSVGAFF	TGCGCCAGCAGCCAAGATCAGTCTCCGAGCGTTGGAGCTTTCTTT
NA	15	TRBD1	TRBV25-1	TRBJ2-7	CASWGRGRETEEQYF	TGTGCCAGCTGGGGCAGGGGGCGCGAGACGGAAGAGCAGTACTTC
NA	16	TRBD2	TRBV5-4	TRBJ2-7	CASSTRTSAFDGEQYF	TGTGCCAGCAGCACCCGGACTAGCGCCTTTGATGGGGAGCAGTACTTC
once	14	NA	TRBV3-1/TRBV3-2	TRBJ1-2	CASSQLSGVGGYTF	TGTGCCAGCAGCCAGCTCTCAGGGGTGGGCGGCTACACCTTC
NA	12	NA	TRBV2	TRBJ1-5	CASRGLGRPQHF	TGTGCCAGCAGGGGGCTCGGGAGGCCCCAGCATTTT
NA	15	TRBD2	TRBV24-1	TRBJ2-1	CATSDPTSGGNEQFF	TGTGCCACCAGTGATCCGACTAGCGGGGGCAATGAGCAGTTCTTC
many	15	TRBD2	TRBV6-4	TRBJ2-1	CASSDDTSGYNEQFF	TGTGCCAGCAGTGACGATACTAGCGGTTACAATGAGCAGTTCTTC
once	14	NA	TRBV28	TRBJ1-1	CASSPPTGSTEAFF	TGTGCCAGCAGTCCGCCAACGGGGTCCACTGAAGCTTTCTTT
NA	14	NA	TRBV5-6	TRBJ1-1	CASSLWGRRTEAFF	TGTGCCAGCAGCTTGTGGGGGAGGAGAACTGAAGCTTTCTTT
NA	15	NA	TRBV6-5	TRBJ2-1	CASSLVLASYNEQFF	TGTGCCAGCAGTTTAGTGCTAGCGTCGTACAATGAGCAGTTCTTC
NA	16	NA	TRBV15	TRBJ1-1	CATSRGEGVRVPEAFF	TGTGCCACCAGCAGAGGGGAGGGGGTTCGGGTTCCTGAAGCTTTCTTT
once	12	NA	TRBV27	TRBJ1-2	CASSPTGHGYTF	TGTGCCAGCAGCCCAACAGGGCATGGCTACACCTTC
NA	16	NA	TRBV30	TRBJ1-1	CAWSAPRTAPNTEAFF	TGTGCCTGGAGTGCCCCAAGGACAGCACCGAACACTGAAGCTTTCTTT
many	11	NA	TRBV30	TRBJ1-2	CAWSWEGGYTF	TGTGCCTGGAGTTGGGAGGGCGGCTACACCTTC
NA	15	NA	TRBV4-3	TRBJ2-7	CASSQDSRGTHEQYF	TGCGCCAGCAGCCAAGACAGCAGGGGGACTCACGAGCAGTACTTC
few	15	TRBD2	TRBV5-1	TRBJ2-1	CASSLSSLAGNEQFF	TGCGCCAGCAGCCTGTCCTCTCTAGCGGGTAATGAGCAGTTCTTC
NA	14	NA	TRBV14	TRBJ2-1	CASSLRLGYNEQFF	TGTGCCAGCAGCCTCCGACTAGGCTACAATGAGCAGTTCTTC
few	14	NA	TRBV25-1	TRBJ1-2	CASSEGGLLYGYTF	TGTGCCAGCAGTGAAGGGGGGTTACTCTATGGCTACACCTTC